Shown below are 15 T cell receptor beta chains from a single sample sequenced in a study of T cell repertoires in cytomegalovirus infection. TCRdb fed the reads into MiXCR, producing one record per CDR3 protein. The repertoire has about 770,000 distinct CDR3 sequences, approximately 32% of them found once; the top ten carry about 12%. These receptors have no identified antigens. Sequencing was performed on cultured CD8+ T cells from PBMCs, taken from culture after CMV antigen stimulation. These receptors were obtained from a human donor in good health (CMV status not recorded). Some clones in this sample may be carry-over from other donors' samples.

This clonotype showed up just a few times. V usage is TRBV12-3 or TRBV12-4 and J usage is TRBJ1-2, with a possible D match to TRBD1 (6 bases). V lost 5 bases to trimming and J lost 3 bases, with 19 bases between them. The CDR3 spans 16 residues. The CDR3 spells CASSPLIEGGHYGYTF. DNA of the CDR3: TGTGCCAGCAGTCCTCTAATAGAAGGGGGGCACTATGGCTACACCTTC.

This clonotype came up a few times. The chain employs TRBV6-1 and TRBJ2-4; D unresolved. From germline, CDR1 is MNHNS and CDR2 SASEGT. Trimming pared 2 bases from V and 2 bases from J, leaving 13 bases between. The CDR3 contains 16 residues. The CDR3 protein is CASSENWQVTKNIQYF. CDR3 in DNA: TGTGCCAGCAGTGAAAATTGGCAGGTGACCAAAAACATTCAGTACTTC.

This clonotype has more than one count but fewer than ten. The chain recombines TRBV6-2 or TRBV6-3 with TRBJ2-1; D assignment may be TRBD1 or TRBD2 (5 bases each). V lost 4 bases and J 7 bases, leaving 11 bases between the germline ends. CDR1 is MNHEY, CDR2 SVGEGT, per germline. CDR3 length: 13 residues. The CDR3 region is CASSSGATNEQFF. The CDR3 nucleotides are TGTGCCAGCAGTTCCGGGGCTACAAATGAGCAGTTCTTC.

The V and J genes are TRBV7-8 and TRBJ1-2, with D uncertain. V was shortened by 4 bases and J by 1 base, with 13 bases between the two germline ends. Germline-derived CDR1 and CDR2 are SGHVS and FQNEAQ. The CDR3 totals 15 residues. In DNA, the CDR3 is TGTGCCAGCAGCTCCCGGCAGAACTTTAACTATGGCTACACCTTC. It translates to CASSSRQNFNYGYTF.

V gene TRBV6-2 or TRBV6-3 combines with J gene TRBJ1-2, with 12 bases matching TRBD1. The CDR3 covers 15 residues. The junction had 2 bases not matched to a gene; V was cut back by 3 bases and J by 3 bases. The germline CDR1 and CDR2 sequences are MNHEY and SVGEGT. CDR3 sequence: CASSYGTGGDYGYTF. CDR3 nucleotides: TGTGCCAGCAGTTATGGGACAGGGGGCGACTATGGCTACACCTTC.

V is TRBV15 and J is TRBJ1-6, with D hard to call. Germline V gives CDR1 LNHNV, CDR2 YYDKDF (reference sequence). Trimming removed 0 bases at V and 10 bases at J, with 10 bases between. The CDR3 spans 14 residues. In DNA, the CDR3 is TGTGCCACCAGCAGAGATCTTGGAAGATCACCCCTCCACTTT. Its protein is CATSRDLGRSPLHF.

This clonotype was recorded many times. The CDR3 DNA is TGTGCCAGCAGCTTAGCTCTGGAAGATACGCAGTATTTT. It yields the protein CASSLALEDTQYF. The rearrangement links TRBV7-6 to TRBJ2-3; D call uncertain. V was trimmed by 0 bases and J by 5 bases, leaving 6 bases between them. Germline lookup yields CDR1 SGHVS and CDR2 FNYEAQ. The CDR3 length is 13 residues.

This clonotype occurred a few times. This sequence joins TRBV10-3 and TRBJ2-1; D is undetermined. Germline CDR1 reads ENHRY; CDR2 reads SYGVKD. This CDR3 is built from 11 residues. Trimming left V 6 bases short and J 9 bases short, with 9 bases between. The DNA for the CDR3 is TGTGCCATCAGCCTAGGTGCTGAGCAGTTCTTC. This codes for CAISLGAEQFF.

This chain connects TRBV6-1 to TRBJ2-7, with D perhaps matching TRBD1 or TRBD2 (5 bases each). From germline, CDR1 is MNHNS and CDR2 SASEGT. The CDR3 consists of 14 residues. The germline V and J ends were trimmed by 1 base and 0 bases, with 7 bases remaining between them. This CDR3 reads CASSEVGTSYEQYF. CDR3 coding DNA: TGTGCCAGCAGTGAAGTTGGGACCTCCTACGAGCAGTACTTC.

The chain has TRBV5-6 and TRBJ1-1; D call uncertain. The CDR3 totals 12 residues. CDR1 and CDR2 from the germline V gene are SGHDT and YYEEEE. V lost 6 bases to trimming and J lost 2 bases, with 8 bases between them. CDR3 protein: CASIRQNTEAFF. The CDR3 nucleotides are TGTGCCAGCATCCGACAAAACACTGAAGCTTTCTTT.

CDR3 sequence: CASSYYDTSSSPLHF. CDR3 DNA: TGTGCCAGCAGTTACTACGACACTAGCAGCTCACCCCTCCACTTT. The rearrangement joins TRBV6-5 to TRBJ1-6; D gene ambiguous. CDR3 size: 15 residues. The V end was cut by 1 base, the J end by 10 bases, with 14 bases between. Germline V lookup: CDR1 MNHEY, CDR2 SVGAGI.

This clonotype occurred once. V usage is TRBV25-1 and J usage is TRBJ1-4; 8 bases are a match to TRBD1. Germline V gene sequence: CDR1 MGHDK, CDR2 SYGVNS. CDR3 size: 15 residues. The V gene end was trimmed by 6 bases and the J gene end by 7 bases; junction bases not matched to a gene: 10. The CDR3 spells CASRRTGRSSEKLFF. CDR3 nucleotide sequence: TGTGCCAGCAGGAGGACAGGGAGATCCAGTGAAAAACTGTTTTTT.

The J gene is TRBJ2-7, the V gene TRBV7-9; D might be TRBD1 or TRBD2, each matching 6 bases. Trimming pared 1 base from V and 2 bases from J, leaving 12 bases between. Germline values: CDR1 SEHNR, CDR2 FQNEAQ (reference sequence). The CDR3 contains 15 residues. Here the CDR3 reads CASSLGGAATYEQYV. The CDR3 DNA sequence: TGTGCCAGCAGCTTAGGGGGGGCGGCAACCTACGAGCAGTACGTC.

The chain recombines TRBV27 with TRBJ2-7; 7 bases fit TRBD1. This CDR3 is 14 amino acids long. With V trimmed by 5 bases and J by 6 bases, 10 bases remained unmatched. The germline CDR1 and CDR2 sequences are MNHEY and SMNVEV (reference sequence). CDR3 bases: TGTGCCAGCAGTAACAGGGGCGCGCTCCTCGAGCAGTACTTC. It translates to CASSNRGALLEQYF.

This clonotype was seen ten or more times. The chain employs TRBV7-2 and TRBJ1-2; no firm D call. The CDR3 extends over 14 amino acids. Per the germline V gene, CDR1 is SGHTA and CDR2 is FQGNSA. V lost 1 base and J 1 base, leaving 7 bases between the germline ends. The CDR3 reads CASSLERFNYGYTF. CDR3 nucleotides: TGTGCCAGCAGCTTAGAGAGATTTAACTATGGCTACACCTTC.